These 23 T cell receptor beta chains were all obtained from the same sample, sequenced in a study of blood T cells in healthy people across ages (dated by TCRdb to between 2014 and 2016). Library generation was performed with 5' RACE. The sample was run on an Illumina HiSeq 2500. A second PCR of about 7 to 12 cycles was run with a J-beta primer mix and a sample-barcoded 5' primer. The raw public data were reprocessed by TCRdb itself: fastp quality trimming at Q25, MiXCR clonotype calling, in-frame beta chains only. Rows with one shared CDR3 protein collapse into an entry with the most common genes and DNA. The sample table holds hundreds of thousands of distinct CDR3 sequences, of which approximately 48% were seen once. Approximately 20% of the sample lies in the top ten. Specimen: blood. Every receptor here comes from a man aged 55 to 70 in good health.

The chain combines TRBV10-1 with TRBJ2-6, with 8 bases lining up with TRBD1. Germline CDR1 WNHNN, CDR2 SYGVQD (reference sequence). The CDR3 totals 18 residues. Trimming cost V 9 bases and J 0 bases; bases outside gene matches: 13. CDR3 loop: CASIGPGQGPSGANVLTF. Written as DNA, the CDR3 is TGCGCCAGTATAGGTCCAGGACAGGGTCCCTCTGGGGCCAACGTCCTGACTTTC.

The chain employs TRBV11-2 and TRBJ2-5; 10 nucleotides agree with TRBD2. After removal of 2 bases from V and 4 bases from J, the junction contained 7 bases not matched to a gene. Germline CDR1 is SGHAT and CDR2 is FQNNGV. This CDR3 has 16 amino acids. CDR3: CASSLTLAGVGETQYF. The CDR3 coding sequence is TGTGCCAGCAGCTTAACCCTAGCGGGGGTGGGAGAGACCCAGTACTTC.

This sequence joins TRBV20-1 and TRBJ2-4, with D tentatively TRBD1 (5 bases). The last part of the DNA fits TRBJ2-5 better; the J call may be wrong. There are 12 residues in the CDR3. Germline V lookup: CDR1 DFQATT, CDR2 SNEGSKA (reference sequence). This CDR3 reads CSAKRRQETQYF. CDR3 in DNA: TGCAGTGCAAAGAGGAGACAGGAGACCCAGTACTTC.

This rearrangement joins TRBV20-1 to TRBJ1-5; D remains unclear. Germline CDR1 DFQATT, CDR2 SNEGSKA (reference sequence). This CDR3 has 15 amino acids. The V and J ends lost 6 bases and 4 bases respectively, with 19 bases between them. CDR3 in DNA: TGCAGTGCCGCCCGCCCGACTGGGAGAAATCAGCCCCAGCATTTT. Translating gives CSAARPTGRNQPQHF.

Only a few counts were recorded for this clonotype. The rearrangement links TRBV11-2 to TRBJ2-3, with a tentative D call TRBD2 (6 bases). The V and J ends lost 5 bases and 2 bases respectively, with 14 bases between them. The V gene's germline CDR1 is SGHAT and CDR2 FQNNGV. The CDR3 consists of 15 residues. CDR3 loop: CASSRNGLNTDTQYF. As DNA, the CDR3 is TGTGCCAGCAGCCGAAACGGACTAAACACAGATACGCAGTATTTT.

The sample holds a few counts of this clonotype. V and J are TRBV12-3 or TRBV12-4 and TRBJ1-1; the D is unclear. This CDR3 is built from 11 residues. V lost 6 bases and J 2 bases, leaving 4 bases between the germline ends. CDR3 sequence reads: CASRINTEAFF. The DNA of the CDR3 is TGTGCCAGCAGAATAAACACTGAAGCTTTCTTT.

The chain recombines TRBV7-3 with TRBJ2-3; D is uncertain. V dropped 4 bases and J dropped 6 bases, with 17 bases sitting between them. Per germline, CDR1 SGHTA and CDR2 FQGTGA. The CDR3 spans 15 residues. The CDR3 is CASSSQSTGPDTQYF. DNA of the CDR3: TGTGCCAGCAGCTCCCAGAGCACCGGTCCGGATACGCAGTATTTT.

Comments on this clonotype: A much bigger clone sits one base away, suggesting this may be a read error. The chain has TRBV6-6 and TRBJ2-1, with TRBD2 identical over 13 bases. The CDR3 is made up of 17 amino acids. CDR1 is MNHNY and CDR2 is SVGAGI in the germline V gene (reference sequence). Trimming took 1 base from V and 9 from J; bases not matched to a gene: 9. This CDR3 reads CASSYLLAGGLYGEQFF. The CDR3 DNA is TGTGCCAGCAGTTACTTACTAGCGGGGGGGCTGTATGGTGAGCAGTTCTTC.

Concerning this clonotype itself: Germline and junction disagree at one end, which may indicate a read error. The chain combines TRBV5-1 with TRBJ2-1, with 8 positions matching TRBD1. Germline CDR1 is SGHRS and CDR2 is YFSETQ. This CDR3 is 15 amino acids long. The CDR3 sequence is CASSSGTGVYNDQFF. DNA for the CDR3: TGCGCCAGCAGCTCCGGGACAGGAGTTTACAATGACCAGTTCTTC. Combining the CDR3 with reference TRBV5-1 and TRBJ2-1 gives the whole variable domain KAGVTQTPRYLIKTRGQQVTLSCSPISGHRSVSWYQQTPGQGLQFLFEYFSETQRNKGNFPGRFSGRQFSNSRSEMNVSTLELGDSALYLCASSSGTGVYNDQFFGPGTRLTVL.

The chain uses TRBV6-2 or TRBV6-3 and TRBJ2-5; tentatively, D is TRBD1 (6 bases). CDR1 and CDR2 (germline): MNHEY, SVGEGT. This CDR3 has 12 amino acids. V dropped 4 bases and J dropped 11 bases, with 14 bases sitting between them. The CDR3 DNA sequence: TGTGCCAGCAGTTCTCCAGGGGCCAAGCAGTACTTC. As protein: CASSSPGAKQYF.

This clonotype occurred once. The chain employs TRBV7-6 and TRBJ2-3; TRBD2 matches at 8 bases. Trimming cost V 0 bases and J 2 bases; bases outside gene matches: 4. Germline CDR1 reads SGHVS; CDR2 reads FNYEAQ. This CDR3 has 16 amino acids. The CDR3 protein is CASSLALAGITDTQYF. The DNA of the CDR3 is TGTGCCAGCAGCTTAGCGTTAGCGGGGATCACAGATACGCAGTATTTT. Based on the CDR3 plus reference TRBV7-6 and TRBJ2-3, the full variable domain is GAGVSQSPRYKVTKRGQDVALRCDPISGHVSLYWYRQALGQGPEFLTYFNYEAQQDKSGLPNDRFSAERPEGSISTLTIQRTEQRDSAMYRCASSLALAGITDTQYFGPGTRLTVL.

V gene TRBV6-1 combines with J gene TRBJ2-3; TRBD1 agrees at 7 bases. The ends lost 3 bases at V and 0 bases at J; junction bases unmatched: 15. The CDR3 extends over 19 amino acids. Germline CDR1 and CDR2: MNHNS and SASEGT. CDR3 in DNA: TGTGCCAGCAGTGAGAAAAGGGGGCTCTCACCACCTAGCACAGATACGCAGTATTTT. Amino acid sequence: CASSEKRGLSPPSTDTQYF.

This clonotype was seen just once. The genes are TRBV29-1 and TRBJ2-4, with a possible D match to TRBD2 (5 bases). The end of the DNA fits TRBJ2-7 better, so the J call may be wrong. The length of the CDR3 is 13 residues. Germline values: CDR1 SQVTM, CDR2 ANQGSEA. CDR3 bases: TGCAGCGTTGAAAACGAAAGCGGCTACGAGCAGTACTTC. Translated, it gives CSVENESGYEQYF.

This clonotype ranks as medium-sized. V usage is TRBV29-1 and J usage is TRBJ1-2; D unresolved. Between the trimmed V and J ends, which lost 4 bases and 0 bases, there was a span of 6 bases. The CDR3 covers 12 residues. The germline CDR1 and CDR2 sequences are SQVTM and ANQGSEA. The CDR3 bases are TGCAGCGTTGTTCACCCTAACTATGGCTACACCTTC. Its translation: CSVVHPNYGYTF.

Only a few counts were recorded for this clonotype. The CDR3 here is CASGAGQGVFHNYGYTF. CDR3 nucleotide sequence: TGTGCTAGTGGTGCTGGACAGGGGGTTTTCCATAACTATGGCTACACCTTC. The rearrangement joins TRBV12-5 to TRBJ1-2; 10 bases map to TRBD1. This CDR3 is built from 17 residues. Germline V lookup: CDR1 LGHNT, CDR2 FRNRAP. Trimming took 5 bases from V and 1 from J; bases not matched to a gene: 10.

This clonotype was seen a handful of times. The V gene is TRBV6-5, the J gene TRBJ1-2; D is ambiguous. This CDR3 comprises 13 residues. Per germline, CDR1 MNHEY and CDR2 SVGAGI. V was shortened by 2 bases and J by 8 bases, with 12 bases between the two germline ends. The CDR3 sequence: CASSYGSSEGYTF. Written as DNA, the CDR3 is TGTGCCAGCAGTTACGGGTCTTCCGAGGGCTACACCTTC.

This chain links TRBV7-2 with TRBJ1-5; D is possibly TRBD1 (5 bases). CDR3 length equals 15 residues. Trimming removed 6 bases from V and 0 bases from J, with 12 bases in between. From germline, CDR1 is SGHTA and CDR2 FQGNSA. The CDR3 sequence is CASSRDRHSNQPQHF. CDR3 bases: TGTGCCAGCAGTCGAGACAGACATAGCAATCAGCCCCAGCATTTT.

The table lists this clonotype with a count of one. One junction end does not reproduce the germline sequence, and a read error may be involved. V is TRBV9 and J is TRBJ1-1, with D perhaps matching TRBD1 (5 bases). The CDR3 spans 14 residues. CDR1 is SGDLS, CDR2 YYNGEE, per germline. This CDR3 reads CAGSVAGEATEAFF. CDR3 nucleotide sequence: TGTGCCGGCAGCGTAGCGGGGGAGGCCACTGAAGCTTTCTTT.

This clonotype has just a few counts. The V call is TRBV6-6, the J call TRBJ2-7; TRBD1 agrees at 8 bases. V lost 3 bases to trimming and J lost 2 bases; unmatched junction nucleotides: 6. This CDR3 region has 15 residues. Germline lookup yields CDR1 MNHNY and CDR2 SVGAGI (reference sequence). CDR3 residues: CASSYKGQDAYEQYF. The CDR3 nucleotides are TGTGCCAGCAGTTATAAGGGACAGGACGCCTACGAGCAGTACTTC.

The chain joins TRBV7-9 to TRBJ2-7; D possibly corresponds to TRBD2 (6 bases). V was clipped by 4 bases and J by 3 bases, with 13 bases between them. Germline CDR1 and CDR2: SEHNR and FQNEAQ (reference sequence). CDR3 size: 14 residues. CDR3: CASSSQAGLYEQYF. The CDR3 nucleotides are TGTGCCAGCAGCTCCCAGGCGGGGCTCTACGAGCAGTACTTC.

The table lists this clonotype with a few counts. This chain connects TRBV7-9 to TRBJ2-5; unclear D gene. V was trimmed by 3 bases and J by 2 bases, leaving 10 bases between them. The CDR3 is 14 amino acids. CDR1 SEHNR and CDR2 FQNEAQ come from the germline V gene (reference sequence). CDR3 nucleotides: TGTGCCAGCAGCTTTCGGGTGGGTCAAGAGACCCAGTACTTC. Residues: CASSFRVGQETQYF.

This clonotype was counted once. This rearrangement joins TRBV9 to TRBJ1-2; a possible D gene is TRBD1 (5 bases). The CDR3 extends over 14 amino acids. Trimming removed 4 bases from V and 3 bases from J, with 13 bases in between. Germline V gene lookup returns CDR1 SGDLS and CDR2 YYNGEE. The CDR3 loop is CASSPPGVDYGYTF. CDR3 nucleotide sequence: TGTGCCAGCAGCCCTCCGGGGGTCGACTATGGCTACACCTTC.

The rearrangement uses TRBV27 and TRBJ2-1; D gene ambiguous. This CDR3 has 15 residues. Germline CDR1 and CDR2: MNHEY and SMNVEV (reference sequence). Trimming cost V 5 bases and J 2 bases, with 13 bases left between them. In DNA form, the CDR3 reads TGTGCCAGCAGTAAGACTGCATTTCCCTACAATGAGCAGTTCTTC. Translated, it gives CASSKTAFPYNEQFF.